A selection of T cell receptor beta chains follows, all from one sample in a study of cytomegalovirus exposure and HLA in healthy donors. The assay was immunoSEQ multiplex PCR, and TCRdb's table has in-frame clones only and misses some. The sample has hundreds of thousands of clones; about 88% are singletons. Specimen: PBMCs. These receptors were obtained from a girl aged 2 to 9 in good health and CMV-seronegative. Each CDR3 is given with its conserved first and last residue. A D gene is named only where the DNA matches it firmly. For some rows the clone size is stated as once, few or many, or as a class when expanded; others skip it.

TRBD1	TRBJ1-5	15	-	TRBV7-2	TGTGCCAGCAGCCAAGACAGGGGCCTTAATCAGCCCCAGCATTTT	CASSQDRGLNQPQHF
TRBD1	TRBJ2-7	14	-	TRBV6-1	TGTGCCAGCAGTGAACTGGACAGGGGTGTTGGGCAGTACTTC	CASSELDRGVGQYF
-	TRBJ1-6	15	-	TRBV30	TGTGCCTGGAATGAGGAAAAAGGTTATAATTCACCCCTCCACTTT	CAWNEEKGYNSPLHF
TRBD1	TRBJ1-1	16	-	TRBV5-1	TGCGCCAGCAGCTCCCTCCTGGACAGGGAGGGGGCTGAAGCTTTCTTT	CASSSLLDREGAEAFF
TRBD1	TRBJ2-7	13	-	TRBV5-4	TGTGCCACCCGGGACAGGGGGCTCTACGAGCAGTACTTC	CATRDRGLYEQYF
TRBD2	TRBJ2-5	19	-	TRBV7-2	TGTGCCAGCAGCTTAAAGAGGACTAGCCCAATTCCCCTTAAAGAGACCCAGTACTTC	CASSLKRTSPIPLKETQYF
TRBD2	TRBJ2-1	15	-	TRBV27	TGTGCCAGCAGTCCGGGACTAGCGGGGCCAACAGGCCAGTTCTTC	CASSPGLAGPTGQFF
TRBD2	TRBJ2-1	17	-	TRBV19	TGTGCCAGTAGTATGTCTCTAGCGGGGTCCTCCTACAATGAGCAGTTCTTC	CASSMSLAGSSYNEQFF
-	TRBJ1-6	15	-	TRBV11-1	TGTGCCAGCAGCTTAGATTTACCGGGAAATTCACCCCTCCACTTT	CASSLDLPGNSPLHF
-	TRBJ2-1	12	-	TRBV2	TGTGCCAGCAGTGAAAGCGGGCGGGAGCAGTTCTTC	CASSESGREQFF
TRBD1	TRBJ1-4	15	-	TRBV9	TGTGCCAGCAGCCCACGGGACAGACTTAATGAAAAACTGTTTTTT	CASSPRDRLNEKLFF
-	TRBJ2-3	16	-	TRBV5-4	TGTGCCAGCAGCTTTTATCACGGGATGGGGACAGATACGCAGTATTTT	CASSFYHGMGTDTQYF
TRBD2	TRBJ2-7	19	once	TRBV9	TGTGCCAGCAGCGTAGGGCCGGGACTAGCGGGAGGGAGCTCCTACGAGCAGTACTTC	CASSVGPGLAGGSSYEQYF
-	TRBJ1-5	15	-	TRBV6-1	TGTGCCAGCAGTGAAGCGCTAGTGAGCAATCAGCCCCAGCATTTT	CASSEALVSNQPQHF
-	TRBJ2-7	15	-	TRBV7-8	TGTGCCAGCAGCTTAGTTGGGACTCGTCCCTACGAGCAGTACTTC	CASSLVGTRPYEQYF
TRBD1	TRBJ1-2	13	-	TRBV2	TGTGCCAGCAGTGGACAGGGAAACTATGGCTACACCTTC	CASSGQGNYGYTF
-	TRBJ2-7	13	few	TRBV6-1	TGTGCCAGCGCGGGCGGAAGCTCCTACGAGCAGTACTTC	CASAGGSSYEQYF
TRBD1	TRBJ1-6	15	-	TRBV19	TGTGCCAGTAGTCGACAGGGAACCTATAATTCACCCCTCCACTTT	CASSRQGTYNSPLHF
TRBD1	TRBJ2-3	13	-	TRBV29-1	TGCAGCATCCGGGACAGGGTTCGAGATACGCAGTATTTT	CSIRDRVRDTQYF
-	TRBJ2-3	14	-	TRBV4-1	TGCGCCAGCAGCTTACGGGGGAAGGAAGATACGCAGTATTTT	CASSLRGKEDTQYF
TRBD1	TRBJ1-6	16	-	TRBV7-8	TGTGCCAGCAGCTTACGGGGACAGGGGGACAATTCACCCCTCCACTTT	CASSLRGQGDNSPLHF
TRBD1	TRBJ2-7	16	-	TRBV18	TGTGCCAGCTCACAGACAGGGTCTCCTAGCTCCTACGAGCAGTACTTC	CASSQTGSPSSYEQYF